The entry that follows covers one T cell receptor (beta chain) sequence. Repertoires were generated with immunoSEQ multiplex PCR, while TCRdb's copy carries only in-frame clones and drops some. Of around 67,000 clones in the sample, over 70% were seen once. The sample originates from a study of blood T cell repertoires in COVID-19. Germline CDR1 is DFQATT and CDR2 is SNEGSKA (reference sequence). CDR3 length: 14 residues. V shed 6 bases, J shed 8 bases, and the junction held 12 bases outside the gene matches. What was sequenced was peripheral blood. This clonotype was sampled from a man in his fifties with active COVID-19. The chain employs TRBV20-1 and TRBJ2-1; 8 nucleotides match TRBD2. The CDR3 region is CSASELAGTHEQFF. The CDR3 DNA sequence: TGCAGTGCCAGTGAATTAGCGGGGACCCATGAGCAGTTCTTC.